This entry describes one TCR beta chain. The target antigen is unknown. This specimen belongs to a study of cytomegalovirus exposure and HLA in healthy donors. Overall study: Researchers previously reported finding fewer than 140 million unique TCR beta sequences from 150 million to 200 million T cells.

The PCR had 60 Vbeta and 13 Jbeta primers. Here immunoSEQ multiplex PCR was the method, and the copy in TCRdb shows in-frame clones only, minus some. The sample holds about 200,000 clones, 82% seen once. This CDR3 region has 15 residues. The V gene's germline CDR1 is MNHEY and CDR2 SVGAGI. The junction had 7 bases not matched to a gene; V was cut back by 5 bases and J by 3 bases. Study-wide findings and caveats: Later on, analysis showed that most CMV-associated TCR beta chains appeared to be HLA-restricted. The study recorded 150 to 200 TCR beta chains that were cytomegalovirus-associated.

Donors likely had unrecorded immune exposures despite being nominally healthy when sampled. This rearrangement joins TRBV6-5 to TRBJ2-5, with 9 bases that match TRBD2. The TCR comes from a woman between 50 and 59 years old in good health and CMV-seropositive. Sequences were obtained from PBMCs. The CDR3 nucleotides are TGTGCCAGCAGTCGAGCGGGGGGCAGGAAAGAGACCCAGTACTTC. Amino acids: CASSRAGGRKETQYF.